This T cell receptor beta chain was identified in a study of CD8 T cells in ankylosing spondylitis. Study-level results: Researchers reportedly found disease-linked clones significantly enriched in matched ankylosing spondylitis synovial fluid. There was a TCR beta motif, made of several highly homologous variants, that appeared characteristic of ankylosing spondylitis blood.

Researchers built TCR beta libraries using quantitative 5'-RACE with molecular barcodes. TCRdb passed the 5' RACE reads through MiXCR, listing each CDR3 protein once. The top ten hold roughly 4.5% of the sample, which has more than 150,000 distinct CDR3 sequences, 18% seen once. This clonotype was picked up many times. Its matching antigen is unknown. CDR1 is SGHRS, CDR2 YFSETQ, per germline. CDR3 size: 16 residues. Trimming removed 0 bases from V and 0 bases from J, with 7 bases in between. The TCR originated in a male donor between 10 and 30 years old with ankylosing spondylitis or in good health (not recorded which). The sequencing input was blood, either unsorted or a sorted T cell fraction (not recorded which). The chain carries TRBV5-1 and TRBJ2-6; D remains ambiguous. The CDR3 coding sequence is TGCGCCAGCAGCTTGGATGTGGACTCTGGGGCCAACGTCCTGACTTTC. The encoded protein is CASSLDVDSGANVLTF.